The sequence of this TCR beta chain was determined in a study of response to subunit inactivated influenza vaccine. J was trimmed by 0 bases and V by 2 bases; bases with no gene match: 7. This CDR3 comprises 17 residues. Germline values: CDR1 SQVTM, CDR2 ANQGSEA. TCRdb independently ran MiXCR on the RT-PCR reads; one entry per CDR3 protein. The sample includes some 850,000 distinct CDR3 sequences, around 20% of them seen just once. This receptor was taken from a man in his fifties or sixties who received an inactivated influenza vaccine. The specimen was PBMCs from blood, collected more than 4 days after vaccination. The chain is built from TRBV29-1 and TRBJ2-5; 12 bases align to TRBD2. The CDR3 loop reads CSVESSGRASYQETQYF. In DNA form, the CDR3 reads TGCAGCGTTGAATCTAGCGGGAGGGCCTCATACCAAGAGACCCAGTACTTC.